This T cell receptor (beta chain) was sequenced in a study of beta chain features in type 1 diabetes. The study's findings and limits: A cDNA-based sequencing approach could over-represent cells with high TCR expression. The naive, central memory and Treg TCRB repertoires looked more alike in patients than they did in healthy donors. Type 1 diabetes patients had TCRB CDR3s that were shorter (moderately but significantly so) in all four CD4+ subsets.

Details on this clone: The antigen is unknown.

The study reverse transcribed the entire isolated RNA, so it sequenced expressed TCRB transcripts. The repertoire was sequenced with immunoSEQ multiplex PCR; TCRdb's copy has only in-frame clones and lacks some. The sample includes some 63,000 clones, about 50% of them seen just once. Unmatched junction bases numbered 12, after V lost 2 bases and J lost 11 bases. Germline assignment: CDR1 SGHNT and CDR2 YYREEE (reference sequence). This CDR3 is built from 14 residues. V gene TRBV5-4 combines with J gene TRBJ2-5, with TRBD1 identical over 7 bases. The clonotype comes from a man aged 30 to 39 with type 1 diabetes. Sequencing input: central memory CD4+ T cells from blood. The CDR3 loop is CASSFQQGSREQYF. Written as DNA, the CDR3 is TGTGCCAGCAGCTTTCAACAGGGGAGCAGGGAGCAGTACTTC.